Each of the 5 T cell receptor beta chains below was sequenced from the same sample in a study of blood T cell repertoires in COVID-19 (dated by TCRdb to the early 2020s). Library creation used the immunoSEQ multiplex PCR assay. TCRdb retrieved this table from immuneACCESS and kept in-frame rearrangements only. Not all clones are present; in checked studies, unresolved V genes account for under half, and no reason is known for the remainder. The sample yields 45,000 to 60,000 clones; 84% were counted once. The ten largest clones capture approximately 12% of the sample. The material sequenced was peripheral blood. All receptors come from a woman aged 80 or older with acute or convalescent COVID-19.

This clone was observed a single time. The genes are TRBV6-5 and TRBJ2-1; 9 bases agree with TRBD2. This CDR3 is built from 14 residues. After removal of 8 bases from V and 9 bases from J, the junction contained 11 bases not matched to a gene. Germline V CDR1 and CDR2: MNHEY, SVGAGI. CDR3 sequence: CASALGTSLLEQFF. CDR3 bases: TGTGCCAGCGCACTCGGGACTAGCCTCCTTGAGCAGTTCTTC.

The chain employs TRBV5-1 and TRBJ1-3; D is possibly TRBD1 (5 bases). Trimming pared 0 bases from V and 1 base from J, leaving 14 bases between. Germline V gives CDR1 SGHRS, CDR2 YFSETQ. The CDR3 sequence is 17 residues long. The CDR3 is CASSLAGTGLSGNTIYF. The CDR3 nucleotides are TGCGCCAGCAGCTTGGCGGGGACTGGTCTTTCTGGAAACACCATATATTTT.

This clone occurred once. This sequence joins TRBV5-1 and TRBJ2-5; D gene unclear. The V end lost 1 base, the J end lost 2 bases, and 6 bases lay between the germline ends. Germline CDR1 SGHRS, CDR2 YFSETQ. The length of the CDR3 is 13 residues. Here the CDR3 reads CASSLLVQETQYF. CDR3 nucleotide sequence: TGCGCCAGCAGCTTGCTTGTTCAAGAGACCCAGTACTTC.

The chain joins TRBV6-6 to TRBJ1-6; TRBD1 agrees at 8 bases. The V and J ends lost 5 bases and 5 bases, in that order; junction bases with no gene match: 11. The germline CDR1 and CDR2 sequences are MNHNY and SVGAGI (reference sequence). This CDR3 is built from 17 residues. CDR3 in amino acids: CASSRYRGRVDNSPLHF. The DNA for the CDR3 is TGTGCCAGCAGTCGGTACAGGGGGAGGGTGGATAATTCACCCCTCCACTTT.

This clone was picked up a small number of times. The chain couples TRBV3-1 (or the pseudogene TRBV3-2) to TRBJ1-1; the D is unclear. The germline V and J ends were trimmed by 1 base and 1 base, with 7 bases remaining between them. The CDR3 spans 14 residues. Germline V lookup: CDR1 LGHDT, CDR2 YNNKEL (reference sequence). The CDR3 coding sequence is TGTGCCAGCAGCCAAGGGGCCACGAACACTGAAGCTTTCTTT. This encodes CASSQGATNTEAFF.